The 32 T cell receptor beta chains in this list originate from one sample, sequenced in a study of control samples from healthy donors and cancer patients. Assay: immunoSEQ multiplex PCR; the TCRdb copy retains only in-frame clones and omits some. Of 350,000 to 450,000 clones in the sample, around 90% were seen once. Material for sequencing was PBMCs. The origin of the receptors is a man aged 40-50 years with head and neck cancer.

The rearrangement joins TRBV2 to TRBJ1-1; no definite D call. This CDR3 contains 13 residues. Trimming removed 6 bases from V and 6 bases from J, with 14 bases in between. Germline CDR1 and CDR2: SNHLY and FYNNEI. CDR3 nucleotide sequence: TGTGCCAGCAGGCCCCTTTTGAAGTCTGAAGCTTTCTTT. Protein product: CASRPLLKSEAFF.

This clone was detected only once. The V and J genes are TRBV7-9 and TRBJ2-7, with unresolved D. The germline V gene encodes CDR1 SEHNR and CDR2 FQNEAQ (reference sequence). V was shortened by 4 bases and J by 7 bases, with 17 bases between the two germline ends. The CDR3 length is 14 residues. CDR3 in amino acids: CASSSVVGTGEQYF. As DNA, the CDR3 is TGTGCCAGCAGCTCAGTCGTAGGTACGGGTGAGCAGTACTTC.

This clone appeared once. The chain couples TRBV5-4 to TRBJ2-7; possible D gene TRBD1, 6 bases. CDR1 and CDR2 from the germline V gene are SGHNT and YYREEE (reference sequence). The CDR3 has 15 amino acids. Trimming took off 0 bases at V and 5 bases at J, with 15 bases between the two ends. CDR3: CASSLADQGYNEQYF. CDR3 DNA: TGTGCCAGCAGCTTGGCCGATCAGGGGTACAACGAGCAGTACTTC. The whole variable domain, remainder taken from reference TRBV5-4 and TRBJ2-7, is ETGVTQSPTHLIKTRGQQVTLRCSSQSGHNTVSWYQQALGQGPQFIFQYYREEENGRGNFPPRFSGLQFPNYSSELNVNALELDDSALYLCASSLADQGYNEQYFGPGTRLTVT.

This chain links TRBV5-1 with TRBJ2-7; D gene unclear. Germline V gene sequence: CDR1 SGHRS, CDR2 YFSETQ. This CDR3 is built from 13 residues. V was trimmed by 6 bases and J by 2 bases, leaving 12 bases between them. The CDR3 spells CASTTRPTYEQYF. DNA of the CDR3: TGCGCCAGCACAACACGGCCGACCTACGAGCAGTACTTC.

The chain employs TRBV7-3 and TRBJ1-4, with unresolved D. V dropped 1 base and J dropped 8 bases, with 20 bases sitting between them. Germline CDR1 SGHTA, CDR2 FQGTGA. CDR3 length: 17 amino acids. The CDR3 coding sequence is TGTGCCAGCAGCTTAATAAGACTGGGTCCCCCAGCCGAAAAACTGTTTTTT. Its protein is CASSLIRLGPPAEKLFF.

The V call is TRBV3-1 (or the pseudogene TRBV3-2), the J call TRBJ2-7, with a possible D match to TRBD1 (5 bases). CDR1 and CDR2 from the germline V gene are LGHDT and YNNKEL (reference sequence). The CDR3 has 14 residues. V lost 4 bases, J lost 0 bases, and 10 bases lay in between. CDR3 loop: CASSPRQFSYEQYF. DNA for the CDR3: TGTGCCAGCAGCCCTCGACAGTTCTCCTACGAGCAGTACTTC.

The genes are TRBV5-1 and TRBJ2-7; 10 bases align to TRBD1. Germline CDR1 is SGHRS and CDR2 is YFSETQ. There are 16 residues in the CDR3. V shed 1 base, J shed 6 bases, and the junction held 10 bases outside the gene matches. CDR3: CASSLFGTGVTGEQYF. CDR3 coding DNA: TGCGCCAGCAGCTTGTTCGGGACAGGGGTAACCGGCGAGCAGTACTTC. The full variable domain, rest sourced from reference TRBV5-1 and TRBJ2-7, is KAGVTQTPRYLIKTRGQQVTLSCSPISGHRSVSWYQQTPGQGLQFLFEYFSETQRNKGNFPGRFSGRQFSNSRSEMNVSTLELGDSALYLCASSLFGTGVTGEQYFGPGTRLTVT.

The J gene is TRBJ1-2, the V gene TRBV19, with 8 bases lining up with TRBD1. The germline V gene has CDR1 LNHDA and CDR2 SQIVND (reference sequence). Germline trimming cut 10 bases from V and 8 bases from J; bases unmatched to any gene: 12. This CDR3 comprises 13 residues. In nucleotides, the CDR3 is TGTGCCACCGGGGACAGGCAAGTGATAGGCTACACCTTC. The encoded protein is CATGDRQVIGYTF.

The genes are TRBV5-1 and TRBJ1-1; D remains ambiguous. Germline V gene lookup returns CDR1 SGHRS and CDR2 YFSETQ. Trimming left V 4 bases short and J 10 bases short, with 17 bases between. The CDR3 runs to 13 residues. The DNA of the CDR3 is TGCGCCAGCAGCCCTCAAGGTCTCCTCGGAGCTTTCTTT. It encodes CASSPQGLLGAFF.

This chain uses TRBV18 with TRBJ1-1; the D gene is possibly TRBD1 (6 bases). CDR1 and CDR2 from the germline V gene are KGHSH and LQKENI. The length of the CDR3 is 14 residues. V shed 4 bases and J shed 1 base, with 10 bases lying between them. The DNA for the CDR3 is TGTGCCAGCTCACTGGGGGGGCGGAACACTGAAGCTTTCTTT. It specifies CASSLGGRNTEAFF.

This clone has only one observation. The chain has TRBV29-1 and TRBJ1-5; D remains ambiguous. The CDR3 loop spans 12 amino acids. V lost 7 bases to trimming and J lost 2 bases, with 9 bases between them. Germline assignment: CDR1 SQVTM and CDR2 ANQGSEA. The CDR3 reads CSAIEGNQPQHF. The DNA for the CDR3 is TGCAGCGCAATCGAGGGCAATCAGCCCCAGCATTTT.

CDR3 in amino acids: CASSEVGWPQHF. The DNA of the CDR3 is TGTGCCAGCAGTGAAGTTGGGTGGCCCCAGCATTTT. The rearrangement uses TRBV6-1 and TRBJ1-5; D is unresolved. The germline CDR1 and CDR2 sequences are MNHNS and SASEGT. The CDR3 runs 12 residues. Trimming took off 1 base at V and 9 bases at J, with 7 bases between the two ends.

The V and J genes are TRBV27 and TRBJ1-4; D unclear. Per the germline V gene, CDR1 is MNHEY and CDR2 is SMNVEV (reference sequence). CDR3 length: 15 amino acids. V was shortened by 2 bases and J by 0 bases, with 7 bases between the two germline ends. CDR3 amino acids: CASSLVRSTNEKLFF. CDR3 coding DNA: TGTGCCAGCAGTTTAGTCCGATCAACTAATGAAAAACTGTTTTTT.

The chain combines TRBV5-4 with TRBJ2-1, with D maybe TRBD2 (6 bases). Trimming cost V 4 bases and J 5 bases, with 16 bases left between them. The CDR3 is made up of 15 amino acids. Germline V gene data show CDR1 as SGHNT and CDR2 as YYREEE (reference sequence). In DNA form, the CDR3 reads TGTGCCAGCAGCCCGGGACTCCAAACTAACAATGAGCAGTTCTTC. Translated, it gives CASSPGLQTNNEQFF.

The CDR3 sequence is CATSDPGTSGPTDTQYF. The CDR3 region has the DNA TGTGCCACCAGTGACCCCGGGACTAGCGGACCCACAGATACGCAGTATTTT. The chain has TRBV24-1 and TRBJ2-3; 11 nucleotides match TRBD2. This CDR3 contains 17 residues. After removal of 4 bases from V and 2 bases from J, the junction contained 7 bases not matched to a gene. Germline V gene lookup returns CDR1 KGHDR and CDR2 SFDVKD.

CDR3 DNA: TGCGCCAGCAGCTTGGGGACAGGGGCAGATACGCAGTATTTT. It yields the protein CASSLGTGADTQYF. The chain uses TRBV5-1 and TRBJ2-3, with TRBD1 matching over 9 bases. The CDR3 covers 14 residues. The ends lost 0 bases at V and 4 bases at J; junction bases unmatched: 0. The V gene's germline CDR1 is SGHRS and CDR2 YFSETQ.

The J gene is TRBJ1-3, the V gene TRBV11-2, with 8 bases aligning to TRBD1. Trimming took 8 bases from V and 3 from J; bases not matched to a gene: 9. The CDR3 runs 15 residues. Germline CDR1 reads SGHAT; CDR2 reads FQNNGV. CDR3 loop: CASGPQGAGGNTIYF. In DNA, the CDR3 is TGTGCCAGCGGTCCCCAGGGGGCCGGTGGAAACACCATATATTTT.

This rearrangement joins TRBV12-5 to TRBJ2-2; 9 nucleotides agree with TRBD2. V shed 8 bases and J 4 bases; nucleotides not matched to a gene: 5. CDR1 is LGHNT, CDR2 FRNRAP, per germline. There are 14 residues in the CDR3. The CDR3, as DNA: TGTGCTAGTATAGCGGGAGTAAGCACCGGGGAGCTGTTTTTT. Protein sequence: CASIAGVSTGELFF.

The chain's CDR3 is CASSPMTQAKNIQYF. CDR3 nucleotide sequence: TGTGCCAGTAGTCCAATGACTCAAGCCAAAAACATTCAGTACTTC. This chain uses TRBV19 with TRBJ2-4, with D unresolved. V lost 5 bases to trimming and J lost 0 bases, with 11 bases between them. This CDR3 is 15 amino acids long. From germline, CDR1 is LNHDA and CDR2 SQIVND (reference sequence).

The CDR3 DNA reads TGTGCCAGTAGGGGCAGGAACACCGGGGAGCTGTTTTTT. It codes for CASRGRNTGELFF. This chain joins TRBV19 and TRBJ2-2; D gene uncertain. The CDR3 consists of 13 residues. The germline V gene has CDR1 LNHDA and CDR2 SQIVND (reference sequence). V was shortened by 6 bases and J by 1 base, with 6 bases between the two germline ends.

CDR3 nucleotides: TGCAGCGCGAGTAGCGGGATGGGCGAGCAGTACTTC. This sequence encodes CSASSGMGEQYF. This sequence joins TRBV29-1 and TRBJ2-7; 8 bases agree with TRBD2. The V segment lost 7 bases and the J segment 6 bases; nucleotides outside the gene matches: 8. This CDR3 spans 12 amino acids. Looked up from germline, CDR1 is SQVTM and CDR2 is ANQGSEA.

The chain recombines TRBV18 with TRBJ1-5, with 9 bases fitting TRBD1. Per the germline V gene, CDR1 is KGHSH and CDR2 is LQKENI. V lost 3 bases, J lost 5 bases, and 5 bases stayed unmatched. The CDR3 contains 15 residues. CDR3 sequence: CASSPTGGPDQPQHF. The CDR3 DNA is TGTGCCAGCTCACCTACAGGGGGCCCGGATCAGCCCCAGCATTTT.

CDR3 sequence reads: CASSSPQGSNTEAFF. Written as DNA, the CDR3 is TGCGCCAGCAGCTCACCTCAGGGGTCGAACACTGAAGCTTTCTTT. This rearrangement joins TRBV5-1 to TRBJ1-1; perhaps TRBD1 as D (6 bases). The germline gives CDR1 SGHRS, CDR2 YFSETQ. Between the trimmed V and J ends, which lost 3 bases and 1 base, there was a span of 13 bases. The CDR3 covers 15 residues.

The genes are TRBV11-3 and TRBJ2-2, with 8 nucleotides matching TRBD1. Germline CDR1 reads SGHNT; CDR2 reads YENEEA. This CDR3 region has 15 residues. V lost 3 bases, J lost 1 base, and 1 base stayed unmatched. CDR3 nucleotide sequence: TGTGCCAGCAGCTTCAGGGGGCAGAACACCGGGGAGCTGTTTTTT. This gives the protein CASSFRGQNTGELFF.

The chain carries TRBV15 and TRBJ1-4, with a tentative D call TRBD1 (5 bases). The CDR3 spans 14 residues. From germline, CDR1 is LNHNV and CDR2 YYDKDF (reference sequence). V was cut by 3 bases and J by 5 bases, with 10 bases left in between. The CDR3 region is CATSRTAKNEKLFF. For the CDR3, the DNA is TGTGCCACCAGCAGGACAGCAAAGAATGAAAAACTGTTTTTT.

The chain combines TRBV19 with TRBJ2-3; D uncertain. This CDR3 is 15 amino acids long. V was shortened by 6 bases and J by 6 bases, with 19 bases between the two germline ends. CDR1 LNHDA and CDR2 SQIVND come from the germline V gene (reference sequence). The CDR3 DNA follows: TGTGCCAGTAGGCCCTCGCTCGCTGGGCTGGATACGCAGTATTTT. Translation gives CASRPSLAGLDTQYF.

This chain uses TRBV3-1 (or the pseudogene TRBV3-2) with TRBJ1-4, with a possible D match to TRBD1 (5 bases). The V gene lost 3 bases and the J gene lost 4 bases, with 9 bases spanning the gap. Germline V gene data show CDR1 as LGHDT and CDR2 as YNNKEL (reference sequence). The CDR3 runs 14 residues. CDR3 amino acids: CASSQAGVNEKLFF. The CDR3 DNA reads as TGTGCCAGCAGCCAGGCGGGGGTTAATGAAAAACTGTTTTTT.

CDR3 in amino acids: CASSTQGGYEQYF. CDR3 sequence (DNA): TGTGCCAGCAGCACACAGGGGGGCTACGAGCAGTACTTC. The V gene is TRBV11-2, the J gene TRBJ2-7; 8 positions match TRBD1. CDR3 length equals 13 residues. J was trimmed by 3 bases and V by 5 bases; bases with no gene match: 3. Germline lookup yields CDR1 SGHAT and CDR2 FQNNGV.

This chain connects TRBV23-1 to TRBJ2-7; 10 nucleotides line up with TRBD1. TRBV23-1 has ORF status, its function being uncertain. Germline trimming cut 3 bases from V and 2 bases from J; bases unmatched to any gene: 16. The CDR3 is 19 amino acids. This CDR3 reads CASSHRGQGEYGRAYEQYF. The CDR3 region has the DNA TGCGCCAGCAGTCACCGTGGACAGGGGGAGTACGGGAGAGCCTACGAGCAGTACTTC.

CDR3 nucleotides: TGTGCCAGCAGCTTAATAGGGCAGGGAAACACTGAAGCTTTCTTT. It yields the protein CASSLIGQGNTEAFF. V is TRBV7-3 and J is TRBJ1-1, with D perhaps TRBD1 (5 bases). The CDR3 runs to 15 residues. Looked up from germline, CDR1 is SGHTA and CDR2 is FQGTGA. V lost 1 base and J lost 2, with 11 bases in between.

The chain's CDR3 is CASSTGGRTEAFF. In nucleotides, the CDR3 is TGCGCCAGCAGTACAGGGGGAAGGACTGAAGCTTTCTTT. The genes are TRBV5-1 and TRBJ1-1; TRBD1 aligns across 8 bases. This CDR3 is built from 13 residues. Germline CDR1 and CDR2: SGHRS and YFSETQ. The J segment lost 5 bases and the V segment lost 5 bases, leaving 5 bases of the junction unmatched. Full variable domain (rest looked up from reference TRBV5-1 and TRBJ1-1): KAGVTQTPRYLIKTRGQQVTLSCSPISGHRSVSWYQQTPGQGLQFLFEYFSETQRNKGNFPGRFSGRQFSNSRSEMNVSTLELGDSALYLCASSTGGRTEAFFGQGTRLTVV.

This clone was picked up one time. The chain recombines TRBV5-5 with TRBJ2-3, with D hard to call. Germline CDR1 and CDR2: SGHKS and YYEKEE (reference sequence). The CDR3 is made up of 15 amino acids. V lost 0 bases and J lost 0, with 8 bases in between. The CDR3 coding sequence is TGTGCCAGCAGCTTGGTCAGGTATAGCACAGATACGCAGTATTTT. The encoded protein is CASSLVRYSTDTQYF.